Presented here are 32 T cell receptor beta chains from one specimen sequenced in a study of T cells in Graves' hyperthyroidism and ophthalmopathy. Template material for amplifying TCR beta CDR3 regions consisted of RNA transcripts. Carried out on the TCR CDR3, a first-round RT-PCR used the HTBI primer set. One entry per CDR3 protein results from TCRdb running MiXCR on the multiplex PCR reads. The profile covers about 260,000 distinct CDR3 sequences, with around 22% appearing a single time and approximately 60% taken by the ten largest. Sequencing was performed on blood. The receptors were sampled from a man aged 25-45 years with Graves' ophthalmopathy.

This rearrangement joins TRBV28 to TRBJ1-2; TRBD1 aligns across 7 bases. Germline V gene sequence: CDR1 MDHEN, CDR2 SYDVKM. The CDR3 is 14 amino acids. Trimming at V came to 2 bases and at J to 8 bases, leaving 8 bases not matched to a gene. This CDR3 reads CASSLPGTAGGYTF. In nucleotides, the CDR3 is TGTGCCAGCAGTTTACCCGGGACAGCCGGAGGCTACACCTTC.

The CDR3 DNA reads TGTGCCATCCGGGACCTGGGCGGGTCGGGCACTGAAGCTTTCTTT. Residues: CAIRDLGGSGTEAFF. The gene calls are TRBV10-3 and TRBJ1-1, with D maybe TRBD1 (5 bases). V was pared by 8 bases and J by 4 bases, with 20 bases between. The CDR3 covers 15 residues. Germline CDR1 is ENHRY and CDR2 is SYGVKD.

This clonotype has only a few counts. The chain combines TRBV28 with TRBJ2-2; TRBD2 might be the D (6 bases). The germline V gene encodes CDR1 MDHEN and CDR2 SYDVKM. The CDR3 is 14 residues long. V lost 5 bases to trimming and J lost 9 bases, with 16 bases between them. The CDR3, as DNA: TGTGCCAGCAGTATAGGGGACTTTTCGCGGGAGCTGTTTTTT. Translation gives CASSIGDFSRELFF.

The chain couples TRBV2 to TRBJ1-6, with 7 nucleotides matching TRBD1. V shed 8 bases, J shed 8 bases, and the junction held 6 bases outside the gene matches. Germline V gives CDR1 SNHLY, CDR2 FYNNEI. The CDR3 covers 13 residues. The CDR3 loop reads CASGRDRDSPLHF. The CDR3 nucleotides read TGTGCCAGCGGGCGAGACAGGGATTCACCCCTCCACTTT.

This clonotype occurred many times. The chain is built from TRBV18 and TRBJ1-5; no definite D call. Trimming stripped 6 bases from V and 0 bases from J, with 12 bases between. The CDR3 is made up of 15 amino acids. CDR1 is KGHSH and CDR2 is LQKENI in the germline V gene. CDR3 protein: CASSRTENSNQPQHF. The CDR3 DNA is TGTGCCAGCTCGCGAACAGAAAATAGCAATCAGCCCCAGCATTTT.

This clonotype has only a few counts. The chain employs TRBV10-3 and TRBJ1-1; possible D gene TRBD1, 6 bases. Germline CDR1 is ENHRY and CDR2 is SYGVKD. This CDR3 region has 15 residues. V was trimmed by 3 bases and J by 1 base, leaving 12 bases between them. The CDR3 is CAISDPGHENTEAFF. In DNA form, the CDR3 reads TGTGCCATCAGTGACCCGGGACACGAGAACACTGAAGCTTTCTTT.

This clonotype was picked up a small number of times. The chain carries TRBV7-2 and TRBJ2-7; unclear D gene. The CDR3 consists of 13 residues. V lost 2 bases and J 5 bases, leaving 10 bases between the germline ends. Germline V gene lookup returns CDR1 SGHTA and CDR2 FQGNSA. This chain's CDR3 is CASSLPEINEQYF. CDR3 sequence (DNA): TGTGCCAGCAGCTTACCAGAAATCAACGAGCAGTACTTC.

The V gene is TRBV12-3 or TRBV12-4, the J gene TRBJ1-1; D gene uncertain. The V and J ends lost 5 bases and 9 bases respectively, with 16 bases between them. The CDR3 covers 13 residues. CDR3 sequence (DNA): TGTGCCAGCAGTCCCCTGGGAGGGCGAAAAGCTTTCTTT. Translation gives CASSPLGGRKAFF.

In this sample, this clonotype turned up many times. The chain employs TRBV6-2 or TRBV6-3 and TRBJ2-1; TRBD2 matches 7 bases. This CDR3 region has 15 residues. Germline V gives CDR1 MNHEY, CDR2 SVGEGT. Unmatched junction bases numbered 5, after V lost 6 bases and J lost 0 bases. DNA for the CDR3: TGTGCCAGCAGGCACCTAGCGGTCTCCTACAATGAGCAGTTCTTC. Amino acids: CASRHLAVSYNEQFF.

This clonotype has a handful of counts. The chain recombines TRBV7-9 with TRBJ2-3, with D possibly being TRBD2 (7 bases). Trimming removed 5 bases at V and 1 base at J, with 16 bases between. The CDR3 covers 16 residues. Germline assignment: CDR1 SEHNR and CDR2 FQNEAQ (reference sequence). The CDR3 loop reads CASSPGLGGGTDTQYF. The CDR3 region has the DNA TGTGCCAGCAGCCCAGGACTAGGGGGTGGCACAGATACGCAGTATTTT.

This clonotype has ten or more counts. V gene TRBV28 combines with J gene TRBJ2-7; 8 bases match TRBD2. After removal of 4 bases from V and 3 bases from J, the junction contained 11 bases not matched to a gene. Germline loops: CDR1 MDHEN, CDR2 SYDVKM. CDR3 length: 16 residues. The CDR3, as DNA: TGTGCCAGCAGTTCCGTAGGGACTAGTTTCGTCTACGAGCAGTACTTC. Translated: CASSSVGTSFVYEQYF.

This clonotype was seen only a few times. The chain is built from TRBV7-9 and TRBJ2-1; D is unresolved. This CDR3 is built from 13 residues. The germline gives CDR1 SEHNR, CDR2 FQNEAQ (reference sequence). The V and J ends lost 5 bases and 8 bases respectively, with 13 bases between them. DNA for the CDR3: TGTGCCAGCAGCCCGGGCACTAAGTATGAGCAGTTCTTC. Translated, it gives CASSPGTKYEQFF.

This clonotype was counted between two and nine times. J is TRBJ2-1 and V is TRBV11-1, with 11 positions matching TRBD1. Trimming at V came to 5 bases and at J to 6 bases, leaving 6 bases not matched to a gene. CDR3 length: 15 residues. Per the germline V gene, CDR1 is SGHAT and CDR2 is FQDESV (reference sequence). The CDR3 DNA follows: TGTGCCAGCAGCGACGGACAGGGGGCGGTCAATGAGCAGTTCTTC. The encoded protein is CASSDGQGAVNEQFF.

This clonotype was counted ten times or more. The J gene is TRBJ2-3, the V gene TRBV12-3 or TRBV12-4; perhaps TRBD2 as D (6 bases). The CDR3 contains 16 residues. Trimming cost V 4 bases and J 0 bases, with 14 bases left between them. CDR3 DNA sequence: TGTGCCAGCAGTTCACGTAGCGGAGTCAGCACAGATACGCAGTATTTT. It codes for CASSSRSGVSTDTQYF.

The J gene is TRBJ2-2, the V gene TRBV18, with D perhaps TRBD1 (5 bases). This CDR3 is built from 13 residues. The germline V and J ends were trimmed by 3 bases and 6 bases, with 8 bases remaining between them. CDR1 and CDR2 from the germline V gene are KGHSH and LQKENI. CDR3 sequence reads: CASSPTASGELFF. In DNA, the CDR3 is TGTGCCAGCTCACCGACAGCCTCCGGGGAGCTGTTTTTT.

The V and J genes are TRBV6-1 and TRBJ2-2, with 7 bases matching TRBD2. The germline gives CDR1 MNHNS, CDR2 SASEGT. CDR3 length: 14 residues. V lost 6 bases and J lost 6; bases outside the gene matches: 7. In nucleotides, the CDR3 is TGTGCCAGCAGCTCCCCCGGACTAGCCGGGGAGCTGTTTTTT. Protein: CASSSPGLAGELFF.

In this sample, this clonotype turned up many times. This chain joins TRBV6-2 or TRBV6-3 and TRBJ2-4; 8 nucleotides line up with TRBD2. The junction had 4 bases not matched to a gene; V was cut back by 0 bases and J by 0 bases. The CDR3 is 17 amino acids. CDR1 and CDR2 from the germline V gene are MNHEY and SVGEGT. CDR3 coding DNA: TGTGCCAGCAGTTACTCAACTAGCGGAATAGCCAAAAACATTCAGTACTTC. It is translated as CASSYSTSGIAKNIQYF.

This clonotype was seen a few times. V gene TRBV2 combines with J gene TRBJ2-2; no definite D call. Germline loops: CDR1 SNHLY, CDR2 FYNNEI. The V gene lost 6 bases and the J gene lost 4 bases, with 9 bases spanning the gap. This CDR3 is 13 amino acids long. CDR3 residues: CASRVEGTGELFF. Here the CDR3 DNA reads TGTGCCAGCAGGGTAGAAGGCACCGGGGAGCTGTTTTTT.

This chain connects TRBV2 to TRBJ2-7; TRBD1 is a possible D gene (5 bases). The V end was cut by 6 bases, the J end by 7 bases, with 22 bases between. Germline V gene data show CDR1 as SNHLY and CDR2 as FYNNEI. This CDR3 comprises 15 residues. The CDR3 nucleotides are TGTGCCAGCAGCCAAGACGGATCCGTAGGGGATGAGCAGTACTTC. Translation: CASSQDGSVGDEQYF.

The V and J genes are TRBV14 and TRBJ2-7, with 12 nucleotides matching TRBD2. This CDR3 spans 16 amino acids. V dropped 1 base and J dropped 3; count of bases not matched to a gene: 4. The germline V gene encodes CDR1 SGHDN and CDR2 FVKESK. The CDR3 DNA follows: TGTGCCAGCAGCCAAGCGAGACTAGCGGGAGTCTACGAGCAGTACTTC. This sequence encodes CASSQARLAGVYEQYF.

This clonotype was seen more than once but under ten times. CDR3: CASRGPNSPLHF. CDR3 coding DNA: TGTGCCAGCAGGGGGCCGAATTCACCCCTCCACTTT. The rearrangement uses TRBV28 and TRBJ1-6; tentatively, D is TRBD1 (5 bases). V was cut by 6 bases and J by 7 bases, with 7 bases left in between. The germline CDR1 and CDR2 sequences are MDHEN and SYDVKM. CDR3 size: 12 residues.

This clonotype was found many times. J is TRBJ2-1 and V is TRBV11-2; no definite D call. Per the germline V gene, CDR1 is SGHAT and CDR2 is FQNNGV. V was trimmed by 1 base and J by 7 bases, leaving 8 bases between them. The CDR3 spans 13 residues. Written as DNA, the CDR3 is TGTGCCAGCAGCTTAGGCAGCCTAAATGAGCAGTTCTTC. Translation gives CASSLGSLNEQFF.

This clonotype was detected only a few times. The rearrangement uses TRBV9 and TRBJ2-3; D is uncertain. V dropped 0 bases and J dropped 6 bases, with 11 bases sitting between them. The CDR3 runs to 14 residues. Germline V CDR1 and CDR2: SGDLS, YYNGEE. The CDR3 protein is CASSVGAARDTQYF. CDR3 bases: TGTGCCAGCAGCGTAGGCGCGGCCCGGGATACGCAGTATTTT.

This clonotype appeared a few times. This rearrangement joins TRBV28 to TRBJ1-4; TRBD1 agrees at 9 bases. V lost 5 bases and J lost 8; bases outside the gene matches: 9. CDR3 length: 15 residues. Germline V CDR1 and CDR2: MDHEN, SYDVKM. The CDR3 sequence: CASSPFGTGNEKLFF. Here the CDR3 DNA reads TGTGCCAGCAGTCCCTTCGGGACAGGGAACGAAAAACTGTTTTTT.

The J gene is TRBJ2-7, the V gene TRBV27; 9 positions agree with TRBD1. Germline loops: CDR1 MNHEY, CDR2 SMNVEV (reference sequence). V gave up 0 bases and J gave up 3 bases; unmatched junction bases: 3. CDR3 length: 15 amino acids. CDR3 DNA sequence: TGTGCCAGCAGTTTATCGACAGGGGGGGACTACGAGCAGTACTTC. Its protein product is CASSLSTGGDYEQYF.

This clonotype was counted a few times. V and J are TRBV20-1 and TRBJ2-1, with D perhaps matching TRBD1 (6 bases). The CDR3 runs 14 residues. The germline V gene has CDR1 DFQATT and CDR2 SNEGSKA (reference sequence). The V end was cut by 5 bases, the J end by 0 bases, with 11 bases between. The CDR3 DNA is TGCAGTGCTTCCTTAGGGGGCTCCTACAATGAGCAGTTCTTC. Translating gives CSASLGGSYNEQFF.

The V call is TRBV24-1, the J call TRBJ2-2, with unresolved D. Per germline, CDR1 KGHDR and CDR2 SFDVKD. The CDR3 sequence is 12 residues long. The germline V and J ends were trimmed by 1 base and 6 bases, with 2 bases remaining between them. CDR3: CATSDFSGELFF. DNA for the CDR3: TGTGCCACCAGTGATTTTTCCGGGGAGCTGTTTTTT.

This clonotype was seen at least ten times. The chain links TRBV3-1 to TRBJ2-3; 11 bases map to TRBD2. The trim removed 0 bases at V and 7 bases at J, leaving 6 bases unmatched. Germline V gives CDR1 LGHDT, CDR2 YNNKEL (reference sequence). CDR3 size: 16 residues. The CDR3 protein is CASSQERGLAVYTQYF. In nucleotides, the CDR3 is TGTGCCAGCAGCCAAGAAAGGGGACTAGCGGTTTATACGCAGTATTTT.

The CDR3 sequence: CATSTHGNTEAFF. The CDR3 coding sequence is TGTGCCACCAGCACCCACGGGAACACTGAAGCTTTCTTT. The chain joins TRBV15 to TRBJ1-1; D remains ambiguous. Germline lookup yields CDR1 LNHNV and CDR2 YYDKDF (reference sequence). The CDR3 is 13 residues long. Trimming took off 4 bases at V and 1 base at J, with 7 bases between the two ends.

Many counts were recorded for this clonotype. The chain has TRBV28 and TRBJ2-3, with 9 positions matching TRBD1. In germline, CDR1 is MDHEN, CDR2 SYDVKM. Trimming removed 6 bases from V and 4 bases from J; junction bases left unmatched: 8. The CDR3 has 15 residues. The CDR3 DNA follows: TGTGCCAGCAGCCAAGGGACAGGGTGGGCAGATACGCAGTATTTT. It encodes CASSQGTGWADTQYF.

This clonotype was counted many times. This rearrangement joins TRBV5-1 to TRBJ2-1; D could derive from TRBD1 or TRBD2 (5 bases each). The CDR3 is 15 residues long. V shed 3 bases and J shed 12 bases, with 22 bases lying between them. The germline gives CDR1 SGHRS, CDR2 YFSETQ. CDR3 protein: CASSSRDREGRAQFF. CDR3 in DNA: TGCGCCAGCAGCTCCCGGGACCGCGAGGGGAGAGCGCAGTTCTTC.

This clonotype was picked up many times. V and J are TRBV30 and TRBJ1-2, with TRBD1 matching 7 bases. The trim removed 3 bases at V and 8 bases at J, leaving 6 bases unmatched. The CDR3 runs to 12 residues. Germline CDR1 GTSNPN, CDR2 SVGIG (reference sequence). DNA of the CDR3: TGTGCCTGGAGGACAGGGTTGGGGGGCTACACCTTC. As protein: CAWRTGLGGYTF. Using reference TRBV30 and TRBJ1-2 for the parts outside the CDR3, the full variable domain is SQTIHQWPATLVQPVGSPLSLECTVEGTSNPNLYWYRQAAGRGLQLLFYSVGIGQISSEVPQNLSASRPQDRQFILSSKKLLLSDSGFYLCAWRTGLGGYTFGSGTRLTVV.